This T cell receptor beta chain was identified during a study of T-cell reconstitution after alpha-beta-depleted transplantation in children. Findings of the study overall: By about two months after transplant, alpha-beta T cells reportedly arose from several hundred graft clones that had expanded.

This CDR3 contains 14 residues. V gave up 7 bases and J gave up 4 bases; unmatched junction bases: 5. For TCRbeta, the library was prepared with unique molecular identifiers. TCRdb processed the PCR reads anew with MiXCR; each CDR3 protein has one entry. The table includes around 580,000 distinct CDR3 sequences, more than 20% detected once. This clonotype was seen more than once but under ten times. Its antigen is as yet unknown. Source: PBMCs, taken before TCRalphabeta/CD19-depleted stem cell transplant. The TCR was taken from a boy younger than two with Wiskott-Aldrich syndrome, due to receive a stem cell transplant. V is TRBV12-3 or TRBV12-4 and J is TRBJ2-5; 11 bases are shared with TRBD2. The CDR3 DNA reads as TGTGCCAGCACCCGACTAGCGGGAATAGAGACCCAGTACTTC. Amino acids: CASTRLAGIETQYF.